This T cell receptor (beta chain) comes out of a study of vaccination effects on CD4 cells after COVID-19. Before sequencing took place, the ViraFEST assay used viral peptide pools to expand antigen-specific CD4+ T cells. It was after approximately 11 days of culture that CD4+ T cells were isolated. None of the vaccinated had previously contracted SARS-CoV-2, and their nucleocapsid antibodies tested negative. The researchers cultured around 2 million PBMC per well with roughly 11 IU/ml IL-2 and roughly 10 ug/ml peptides. This CDR3 region has 13 residues. The V end was cut by 4 bases, the J end by 14 bases, with 15 bases between. Per the germline V gene, CDR1 is LGHDT and CDR2 is YNNKEL (reference sequence). Of note for this clone: Its antigen is undetermined.

Study-wide results and limits: There were few convalescent patients in the study and no early post-infection timepoints. There was marked clonal contraction among infection- and vaccine-induced clones late after vaccination. From healthy vaccinees, only 1 of 255 vaccine-induced clones also reacted to common cold coronaviruses.

Method: immunoSEQ multiplex PCR; TCRdb's copy keeps in-frame clones and lacks some. This table holds tens of thousands of clones, 70% to 80% found once. The specimen was CD4+ T cells from PBMCs cultured with HCoV-NL63 spike peptides, collected before COVID-19 vaccination. The chain has TRBV3-1 (or the pseudogene TRBV3-2) and TRBJ1-6, with D unclear. The receptor was derived from a human donor who received a COVID-19 vaccine. CDR3 loop: CASSLLGDEALHF. Here the CDR3 DNA reads TGTGCCAGCAGCCTTCTCGGCGATGAGGCCCTCCACTTT.